This T cell receptor beta chain was identified during a study of metastatic and nonmetastatic thyroid tumors. Study results and caveats: Within blood and tumor, benign nodules reportedly had significantly lower TCR beta diversity than malignant thyroid tumors did.

There were no patients who had received any treatment before thyroid surgery. How the authors handled the data: A papillary thyroid cancer distant-metastasis classifier was built from CDR3 differences across clinicopathological groups. TCRdb re-analyzed the PCR reads using MiXCR. It is TCRdb's table, rather than the study itself, that gives the V and J calls and clone size. The sample lists about 39,000 clones; approximately 15% were seen once. This clone came up once. What it binds is unknown. Just one base apart from a much larger clone, this may be a read error. The sequenced sample consisted of blood. The source is a female donor with papillary thyroid cancer or a benign thyroid nodule (not recorded which). Some clones in this sample may be carry-over from other donors' samples.

CDR3 protein: CASSLYFSSQETQYF. For the CDR3, the DNA is TGCGCCAGCAGCTTGTATTTTAGTTCCCAAGAGACCCAGTACTTC. This chain connects TRBV5-1 to TRBJ2-5; D not certain. V gave up 1 base and J gave up 1 base, with 11 bases separating them. Germline loops: CDR1 SGHRS, CDR2 YFSETQ. The CDR3 length is 15 residues. Full variable domain (outside the CDR3, taken from reference TRBV5-1 and TRBJ2-5): KAGVTQTPRYLIKTRGQQVTLSCSPISGHRSVSWYQQTPGQGLQFLFEYFSETQRNKGNFPGRFSGRQFSNSRSEMNVSTLELGDSALYLCASSLYFSSQETQYFGPGTRLLVL.